The clone carrying this T cell receptor (beta chain) was detected only once. Original methodology: Reference gene primer amplification gave estimated nucleated cell counts. Clones were sequenced by immunoSEQ multiplex PCR, and TCRdb holds only the in-frame ones, with some missing. V, J and clone size are taken as reported in that table, and D and trimming were inferred from the DNA itself. The sample includes 350,000 or so clones, about 90% seen only once; the top ten take 1%. These data are taken from a study of blood T cell repertoires in COVID-19. Participants came from roughly 25 US areas, aged roughly 18 to 89 years. Two negative PCRs, clearance, or symptom resolution had been documented for recovered Cohort 3 donors. V was shortened by 6 bases and J by 2 bases, with 13 bases between the two germline ends. Per germline, CDR1 MNHNY and CDR2 SVGAGI (reference sequence). The CDR3 loop spans 15 amino acids.

The receptor was isolated from a woman aged 30 to 39 who had recovered from COVID-19. The V and J genes are TRBV6-6 and TRBJ2-2, with D possibly TRBD2 on 6 matching bases. Sequencing was carried out using PBMCs or T cells enriched from blood (not recorded which). The CDR3 region is CASRAPTRNTGELFF. The CDR3 DNA is TGTGCCAGCAGGGCCCCGACTAGAAACACCGGGGAGCTGTTTTTT.